This section outlines one T cell receptor beta chain sequence together with its context. These data belong to a study of blood T cells in healthy people across ages. Study information: Per every two T cells, about one barcoded beta molecule was captured by template switching.

Sample-barcoded 5' priming and a J-beta primer mix drove a second PCR of roughly 7 to 11 cycles. TCRdb reanalysed the 5' RACE reads using MiXCR and keeps one entry per CDR3 protein. The sample lists over 950,000 distinct CDR3 sequences, approximately 38% occurring once. Samples each had at least 5 micrograms of total RNA extracted. V was pared by 0 bases and J by 2 bases, with 16 bases between. This CDR3 spans 17 amino acids. Germline V gene lookup returns CDR1 LGHNA and CDR2 YSLEER. Sequenced: blood. The source of this sequence is a man aged 18-30 years in good health. The chain links TRBV4-3 to TRBJ1-2; D is possibly TRBD1 (5 bases). The CDR3, as DNA: TGCGCCAGCAGCCAAGATTTCCGGGGCAGGCGAAACTATGGCTACACCTTC. Protein sequence: CASSQDFRGRRNYGYTF.